This is a list of T cell receptor beta chains from one sample in a study of cytomegalovirus exposure and HLA in healthy donors. Using immunoSEQ multiplex PCR, the repertoire was profiled, and TCRdb retains in-frame clones only, with some absent. In the table there are about 54,000 clones, approximately 89% of which are singletons. The source material was PBMCs. The receptors were sampled from a woman aged 18-30 years in good health and CMV-seropositive. Each CDR3 is given with its conserved first and last residue. The D gene is left open where the match is weak. Part of the rows lack a size; the others show once, few, many or a class for expanded clones.

J | size | D | V | DNA | CDR3
TRBJ2-3 | NA | NA | TRBV5-1 | TGCGCCAGCAGCCTGAGTGGTAGCACAGATACGCAGTATTTT | CASSLSGSTDTQYF
TRBJ2-1 | NA | NA | TRBV30 | TGTGCCTGGAGGGGAGTCGGGGATGAGCAGTTCTTC | CAWRGVGDEQFF
TRBJ2-7 | NA | TRBD1 | TRBV5-6 | TGTGCCAGCAGCCAAACAGGGGGCGGGTACGAGCAGTACTTC | CASSQTGGGYEQYF
TRBJ1-3 | NA | NA | TRBV29-1 | TGCAGCGTCGCCGGACAGTCCTCCTCTGGAAACACCATATATTTT | CSVAGQSSSGNTIYF
TRBJ2-3 | NA | NA | TRBV19 | TGTGCCAGTAGTATAGGGCCAGTCACAGATACGCAGTATTTT | CASSIGPVTDTQYF
TRBJ1-5 | NA | NA | TRBV19 | TGTGCCAGTAGTATAGATTGGTTGGGCGGGGATCAGCCCCAGCATTTT | CASSIDWLGGDQPQHF
TRBJ2-5 | NA | NA | TRBV4-1 | TGCGCCAGCAGCCGATTACCGGGAGAGACCCAGTACTTC | CASSRLPGETQYF
TRBJ2-7 | NA | TRBD1 | TRBV6-1 | TGTGCCAGCAGAACTACCGGGACAGGCTCCTACGAGCAGTACTTC | CASRTTGTGSYEQYF
TRBJ1-2 | NA | NA | TRBV5-1 | TGCGCCAGCAGATCCCAGACAGACAACTATGGCTACACCTTC | CASRSQTDNYGYTF
TRBJ1-2 | NA | TRBD1 | TRBV29-1 | TGCAGCGCGACCGGGACAGGGTCTGGCTACACCTTC | CSATGTGSGYTF
TRBJ1-6 | NA | TRBD1 | TRBV28 | TGTGCCGGCCGGGACAGCAGCTCCTATAATTCACCCCTCCACTTT | CAGRDSSSYNSPLHF
TRBJ1-5 | NA | NA | TRBV19 | TGTGCCAGTAGTCCGTCGGGGGGGAACAATCAGCCCCAGCATTTT | CASSPSGGNNQPQHF
TRBJ1-6 | NA | TRBD1 | TRBV7-8 | TGTGCCAGCAGCTTAGGGTCGGCAGGGGGCTATAATTCACCCCTCCACTTT | CASSLGSAGGYNSPLHF
TRBJ1-3 | NA | NA | TRBV5-1 | TGCGCCAGCAGCACCGGGGGGGAAGGAAACACCATATATTTT | CASSTGGEGNTIYF
TRBJ2-3 | NA | NA | TRBV5-6 | TGTGCCAGCAGCTTGGGTCCGCAGGGGCCAAGCACAGATACGCAGTATTTT | CASSLGPQGPSTDTQYF
TRBJ2-7 | NA | NA | TRBV15 | TGTGCCACCAGCAGAGATCAGGAGGGGGCGGGAGAGCAGTACTTC | CATSRDQEGAGEQYF
TRBJ2-3 | once | TRBD2 | TRBV4-1 | TGCGCCAGCAGCCGCACACTAGCGGGGGATACGCAGTATTTT | CASSRTLAGDTQYF
TRBJ2-1 | NA | TRBD2 | TRBV27 | TGTGCCAGCAGTCCATATTACGGAAATAGCGGGGGGGTCACCAATGAGCAGTTCTTC | CASSPYYGNSGGVTNEQFF
TRBJ1-1 | few | NA | TRBV5-1 | TGCGCCAGCAGCTTGAGTGGAGTTGAGGTCACTGAAGCTTTCTTT | CASSLSGVEVTEAFF
TRBJ1-1 | NA | NA | TRBV30 | TGTGCCGGGGGGGCGGGCCGGGGCAACACTGAAGCTTTCTTT | CAGGAGRGNTEAFF
TRBJ2-1 | NA | TRBD2 | TRBV6-1 | TGTGCCAGCAGTGACGCCGGGACTAGCGTCCACAATGAGCAGTTCTTC | CASSDAGTSVHNEQFF
TRBJ1-2 | NA | TRBD1 | TRBV4-3 | TGCGCCAGCAGCCAAGTTCCTCACAGGGGATATGGCTACACCTTC | CASSQVPHRGYGYTF
TRBJ2-7 | NA | TRBD1 | TRBV7-9 | TGTGCCAGCAGCTCGCGACAGGGGGGATACGAGCAGTACTTC | CASSSRQGGYEQYF
TRBJ1-2 | NA | NA | TRBV28 | TGTGCCAGCAGTTTACAGGGATCCGGTGGCTACACCTTC | CASSLQGSGGYTF
TRBJ2-7 | NA | TRBD2 | TRBV6-1 | TGTGCCAGCAGTGGCCGCTCGAGACTAGCGGGGGGACAGAATTACTACGAGCAGTACTTC | CASSGRSRLAGGQNYYEQYF
TRBJ1-1 | NA | NA | TRBV11-2 | TGTGCCAGCAGCCCAAGGGACTTCACTGAAGCTTTCTTT | CASSPRDFTEAFF
TRBJ1-1 | NA | NA | TRBV6-8 | TGTGCCAGCAGTTTGTGCGTGTCCAGCGGAAATACTGAAGCTTTCTTT | CASSLCVSSGNTEAFF
TRBJ2-5 | NA | TRBD2 | TRBV29-1 | TGCAGCGTTGAAGTGGCTAGCGGGGGTTCGCTCCAAGAGACCCAGTACTTC | CSVEVASGGSLQETQYF
TRBJ1-2 | NA | TRBD1 | TRBV5-4 | TGTGCCAGCAGCTGGGAGACAGGGTCGTTTGGCTACACCTTC | CASSWETGSFGYTF
TRBJ2-3 | few | TRBD2 | TRBV6-4 | TGTGCCAGCAGCGGGACTAGCGGCACAGATACGCAGTATTTT | CASSGTSGTDTQYF
TRBJ1-3 | NA | TRBD1 | TRBV2 | TGTGCCAGCAGTGAGTCCCGTCGGGACAGAATCTCTGGAAACACCATATATTTT | CASSESRRDRISGNTIYF
TRBJ1-5 | once | TRBD1 | TRBV28 | TGTGCCAGCAAGTCAGTCGGGACAGGGGGGACTCAGCCCCAGCATTTT | CASKSVGTGGTQPQHF
TRBJ2-1 | NA | TRBD2 | TRBV5-8 | TGTGCCAGCAGCTTGTCCCGATCAGCGGGGATCTCCTACAATGAGCAGTTCTTC | CASSLSRSAGISYNEQFF
TRBJ1-6 | once | TRBD1 | TRBV7-9 | TGTGCCAGCAGCTTCGCCGGGACAGTGAATTCACCCCTCCACTTT | CASSFAGTVNSPLHF
TRBJ2-1 | few | TRBD1 | TRBV7-3 | TGTGCCAGCAGCTTAACAGGGGGCGTTATTTACAATGAGCAGTTCTTC | CASSLTGGVIYNEQFF
TRBJ1-2 | NA | TRBD1 | TRBV28 | TGTGCCAGCAGTTCGGCCGGGACAGAAAGGGTCTATGGCTACACCTTC | CASSSAGTERVYGYTF
TRBJ2-3 | once | TRBD2 | TRBV5-4 | TGTGCCAGCAGCCTTGACGATGCTAGCGGGGGGGCCGACACAGATACGCAGTATTTT | CASSLDDASGGADTDTQYF
TRBJ2-3 | NA | NA | TRBV11-3 | TGTGCCAGCAGCTTAACGTTTTTAGGGGGGGGCTTTGATACGCAGTATTTT | CASSLTFLGGGFDTQYF
TRBJ2-3 | NA | TRBD2 | TRBV5-6 | TGTGCCAGCAGCTTGTCTCTTAACGGGGGGGTCGGGACAGATACGCAGTATTTT | CASSLSLNGGVGTDTQYF
TRBJ1-2 | once | NA | TRBV30 | TGTGCCTGGAGTAGGCAGGGTTTATATGGCTACACCTTC | CAWSRQGLYGYTF
TRBJ1-1 | NA | TRBD1 | TRBV7-6 | TGTGCCAGCGAACCAGGGGGCGCGAACACTGAAGCTTTCTTT | CASEPGGANTEAFF
TRBJ1-1 | once | NA | TRBV7-9 | TGTGCCAGCAGCTTATGGGTCGGGAGGAACACTGAAGCTTTCTTT | CASSLWVGRNTEAFF
TRBJ1-6 | NA | NA | TRBV7-9 | TGTGCCAGCAGCTCCCGCCGGGACTGGGGTTCACCCCTCCACTTT | CASSSRRDWGSPLHF
TRBJ2-3 | NA | TRBD2 | TRBV27 | TGTGCCAGCAGTTCCGCCCGGACTAGCGGGGTCACAGATACGCAGTATTTT | CASSSARTSGVTDTQYF
TRBJ1-4 | NA | NA | TRBV4-2 | TGTGCCAGCAGCTTAAACCGGGAGCAGAATGAAAAACTGTTTTTT | CASSLNREQNEKLFF
TRBJ1-5 | NA | TRBD1 | TRBV19 | TGTGCCAGTAGTACTCGGACAGGGGGAGGTCAGCCCCAGCATTTT | CASSTRTGGGQPQHF
TRBJ2-7 | NA | NA | TRBV30 | TGTGCCTTCTCGGGACAGCCGGGAGGGGAGCAGTACTTC | CAFSGQPGGEQYF
TRBJ1-1 | NA | TRBD1 | TRBV2 | TGTGCCAGCAGTGAAACTGGACAGGGGGCAGGTGAAGCTTTCTTT | CASSETGQGAGEAFF
TRBJ1-4 | NA | TRBD1 | TRBV19 | TGTGCCAGTACCAAGGGGACAGGCAATGAAAAACTGTTTTTT | CASTKGTGNEKLFF
TRBJ1-4 | NA | NA | TRBV6-6 | TGTGCCACCGGTGGGGGCACTGCAACTAATGAAAAACTGTTTTTT | CATGGGTATNEKLFF